This T cell receptor beta chain was observed in a study of cytomegalovirus exposure and HLA in healthy donors. About the study: The same platform used for the 666 first-cohort repertoires was also used for the 100 to 150 validation repertoires, as a later analysis reported.

Produced via immunoSEQ multiplex PCR; TCRdb's table is partial and in-frame only. The sample carries over 250,000 clones, approximately 86% recorded once. Findings of the study overall: Altogether, about 160 TCR beta chains were recorded as cytomegalovirus-associated. The finding came from a later analysis; first-cohort TCR clusters tended to co-occur in the roughly 110 validation repertoires.

CDR1 is SGHVS, CDR2 FQNEAQ, per germline. Trimming cost V 7 bases and J 5 bases, with 14 bases left between them. The CDR3 sequence is 13 residues long. Points on this clone: The antigen is undetermined.

The specimen was PBMCs. The chain has TRBV7-8 and TRBJ1-1; perhaps TRBD1 as D (6 bases). The sequence came from a woman aged 18-29 years in good health and CMV-seronegative. Here the CDR3 DNA reads TGTGCCAGCAAGGGGGTTGGAAGGACTGAAGCTTTCTTT. Translating gives CASKGVGRTEAFF.